These 22 T cell receptor beta chains came from one sample sequenced in a study of CD8+ T cells in alopecia areata. Specified treatment: oral pan-JAK inhibitor, 5-10 mg twice daily. Extracted RNA was reverse transcribed into cDNA, the sequencing template. TCRdb's copy holds only in-frame clones and misses some; the assay was immunoSEQ multiplex PCR. This table has some 96,000 clones, 60% to 75% appearing once. Sequencing was performed on CD8+ T cells sorted from blood, taken at week 4, from a patient treated with tofacitinib. The receptors derive from a human donor with alopecia areata.

The table lists this clone with a count of one. V is TRBV11-2 and J is TRBJ2-1, with 10 positions matching TRBD2. Per the germline V gene, CDR1 is SGHAT and CDR2 is FQNNGV. CDR3 length: 15 residues. J lost 5 bases, V lost 0 bases, and 1 base had no gene match. The CDR3 spells CASSLELAGNNEQFF. The CDR3 DNA sequence: TGTGCCAGCAGCTTAGAACTAGCGGGGAACAATGAGCAGTTCTTC.

The rearrangement joins TRBV27 to TRBJ2-6, with 9 bases matching TRBD1. Germline CDR1 and CDR2: MNHEY and SMNVEV (reference sequence). The junction had 16 bases not matched to a gene; V was cut back by 7 bases and J by 0 bases. The CDR3 is 20 residues long. The CDR3 sequence is CASTHRISGTGSSGANVLTF. DNA of the CDR3: TGTGCCAGCACCCACCGTATATCCGGGACAGGGAGCTCTGGGGCCAACGTCCTGACTTTC.

The chain uses TRBV6-5 and TRBJ2-7; the D is unclear. Trimming took off 1 base at V and 3 bases at J, with 7 bases between the two ends. The CDR3 extends over 13 amino acids. Germline values: CDR1 MNHEY, CDR2 SVGAGI. DNA for the CDR3: TGTGCCAGCAGTTACTTTGACGGCTACGAGCAGTACTTC. Translating gives CASSYFDGYEQYF.

Only a few counts were recorded for this clone. The chain couples TRBV5-6 to TRBJ2-7, with 9 bases lining up with TRBD1. This CDR3 comprises 14 residues. Germline assignment: CDR1 SGHDT and CDR2 YYEEEE. V gave up 7 bases and J gave up 1 base; unmatched junction bases: 6. Here the CDR3 reads CASGKDRGSYEQYF. DNA for the CDR3: TGTGCCAGCGGCAAGGACAGGGGATCCTACGAGCAGTACTTC.

This chain uses TRBV5-1 with TRBJ2-5; TRBD2 aligns across 8 bases. This CDR3 is 14 amino acids long. Germline assignment: CDR1 SGHRS and CDR2 YFSETQ. Trimming cost V 4 bases and J 3 bases; bases outside gene matches: 5. The CDR3, as DNA: TGCGCCAGCAGCCCGTGGACTAGCAAAGAGACCCAGTACTTC. Its protein is CASSPWTSKETQYF.

This clone was found a few times. This sequence joins TRBV4-1 and TRBJ2-1; possible D gene TRBD1, 6 bases. The CDR3 covers 16 residues. Per germline, CDR1 MGHRA and CDR2 YSYEKL. V gave up 8 bases and J gave up 2 bases, with 19 bases separating them. This CDR3 is CASVETPGHTYNEQFF. The CDR3 bases are TGCGCCAGCGTAGAGACACCGGGACATACCTACAATGAGCAGTTCTTC.

The J gene is TRBJ2-7, the V gene TRBV4-1; D gene unclear. Germline V lookup: CDR1 MGHRA, CDR2 YSYEKL. This CDR3 spans 13 amino acids. The V end lost 0 bases, the J end lost 2 bases, and 5 bases lay between the germline ends. The CDR3 loop reads CASSQDPTYEQYF. In nucleotides, the CDR3 is TGCGCCAGCAGCCAAGACCCGACCTACGAGCAGTACTTC.

The chain is built from TRBV2 and TRBJ1-6; D is uncertain. The V gene's germline CDR1 is SNHLY and CDR2 FYNNEI. CDR3 length: 15 residues. The germline V and J ends were trimmed by 6 bases and 3 bases, with 12 bases remaining between them. The CDR3, as DNA: TGTGCCAGCAGCAACCCCCGGGGCTATAATTCACCCCTCCACTTT. This gives the protein CASSNPRGYNSPLHF. Variable domain in full (rest from reference TRBV2 and TRBJ1-6): EPEVTQTPSHQVTQMGQEVILRCVPISNHLYFYWYRQILGQKVEFLVSFYNNEISEKSEIFDDQFSVERPDGSNFTLKIRSTKLEDSAMYFCASSNPRGYNSPLHFGNGTRLTVT.

V gene TRBV29-1 combines with J gene TRBJ2-7; 12 nucleotides align to TRBD2. J gave up 2 bases and V 3 bases, and 2 bases lay outside the gene matches. Germline lookup yields CDR1 SQVTM and CDR2 ANQGSEA. The CDR3 sequence is 14 residues long. The CDR3 DNA is TGCAGCGTTGAGCTAGCGGGAGGGCCCTACGAGCAGTACTTC. Amino acids: CSVELAGGPYEQYF.

V and J are TRBV11-2 and TRBJ1-6; D is perhaps TRBD1 (5 bases). This CDR3 is 13 amino acids long. Germline V gene lookup returns CDR1 SGHAT and CDR2 FQNNGV. The germline V and J ends were trimmed by 1 base and 11 bases, with 9 bases remaining between them. The DNA for the CDR3 is TGTGCCAGCAGCTTAGCGGAAGGGGCACCCCTCCACTTT. Protein: CASSLAEGAPLHF.

V and J are TRBV7-6 and TRBJ1-2; D remains ambiguous. Germline V gene data show CDR1 as SGHVS and CDR2 as FNYEAQ. Trimming left V 6 bases short and J 6 bases short, with 14 bases between. The CDR3 loop spans 13 amino acids. CDR3 amino acids: CASRKTPGDGYTF. CDR3 nucleotides: TGTGCCAGCAGAAAGACCCCAGGTGATGGCTACACCTTC. The entire variable domain, with the rest obtained from reference TRBV7-6 and TRBJ1-2, is as follows: GAGVSQSPRYKVTKRGQDVALRCDPISGHVSLYWYRQALGQGPEFLTYFNYEAQQDKSGLPNDRFSAERPEGSISTLTIQRTEQRDSAMYRCASRKTPGDGYTFGSGTRLTVV.

In its sample, this clone was seen once. The chain couples TRBV27 to TRBJ2-2; D not certain. This CDR3 spans 12 amino acids. With 1 base removed from V and 5 bases from J, the gap between germline ends came to 2 bases. Germline values: CDR1 MNHEY, CDR2 SMNVEV (reference sequence). In DNA form, the CDR3 reads TGTGCCAGCAGTTTATTGACCGGGGAGCTGTTTTTT. It encodes CASSLLTGELFF.

The CDR3 is CASSHVPGQGVETQYF. The CDR3 DNA sequence: TGCGCCAGCAGCCATGTTCCGGGACAGGGGGTAGAGACCCAGTACTTC. The chain couples TRBV4-1 to TRBJ2-5; 11 bases are a match to TRBD1. This CDR3 contains 16 residues. V lost 3 bases to trimming and J lost 4 bases; unmatched junction nucleotides: 7. CDR1 is MGHRA and CDR2 is YSYEKL in the germline V gene.

As DNA, the CDR3 is TGTGCCAGCAGTGAAGGGGCAGAGTACTATGGCTACACCTTC. Its translation is CASSEGAEYYGYTF. This sequence joins TRBV6-1 and TRBJ1-2; D remains unclear. The CDR3 totals 14 residues. Trimming took off 1 base at V and 3 bases at J, with 9 bases between the two ends. Germline CDR1 MNHNS, CDR2 SASEGT.

V gene TRBV19 combines with J gene TRBJ2-1, with no clear D. CDR3 length: 12 residues. The germline CDR1 and CDR2 sequences are LNHDA and SQIVND (reference sequence). Trimming took off 7 bases at V and 0 bases at J, with 4 bases between the two ends. Here the CDR3 DNA reads TGTGCCAGTATGGACTCCTACAATGAGCAGTTCTTC. It translates to CASMDSYNEQFF. Looking up the rest from reference TRBV19 and TRBJ2-1 gives the full variable domain: DGGITQSPKYLFRKEGQNVTLSCEQNLNHDAMYWYRQDPGQGLRLIYYSQIVNDFQKGDIAEGYSVSREKKESFPLTVTSAQKNPTAFYLCASMDSYNEQFFGPGTRLTVL.

V usage is TRBV7-9 and J usage is TRBJ2-1; 7 bases fit TRBD1. V lost 2 bases to trimming and J lost 0 bases; unmatched junction nucleotides: 7. The CDR3 consists of 17 residues. Germline CDR1 reads SEHNR; CDR2 reads FQNEAQ (reference sequence). This CDR3 is CASSLRGGSSSYNEQFF. CDR3 bases: TGTGCCAGCAGCTTACGAGGGGGCTCTAGCTCCTACAATGAGCAGTTCTTC.

This chain uses TRBV29-1 with TRBJ2-1; 7 positions match TRBD1. The length of the CDR3 is 14 residues. The germline V gene encodes CDR1 SQVTM and CDR2 ANQGSEA. V lost 2 bases and J lost 4; bases outside the gene matches: 5. CDR3 amino acids: CSVEPTGLYNEQFF. The CDR3, as DNA: TGCAGCGTTGAACCGACAGGGCTATACAATGAGCAGTTCTTC.

J is TRBJ2-1 and V is TRBV5-1; 7 bases map to TRBD1. The V segment lost 6 bases and the J segment 3 bases; nucleotides outside the gene matches: 9. In germline, CDR1 is SGHRS, CDR2 YFSETQ. The CDR3 loop spans 15 amino acids. The DNA for the CDR3 is TGCGCCAGCACCCCTTCGGGACAGAGCTACAATGAGCAGTTCTTC. Translation gives CASTPSGQSYNEQFF. The complete variable domain, with remaining parts taken from reference TRBV5-1 and TRBJ2-1, reads KAGVTQTPRYLIKTRGQQVTLSCSPISGHRSVSWYQQTPGQGLQFLFEYFSETQRNKGNFPGRFSGRQFSNSRSEMNVSTLELGDSALYLCASTPSGQSYNEQFFGPGTRLTVL.

The V gene is TRBV25-1, the J gene TRBJ2-5; D remains unclear. CDR3 length equals 12 residues. V was trimmed by 6 bases and J by 5 bases, leaving 10 bases between them. Germline values: CDR1 MGHDK, CDR2 SYGVNS. The CDR3 DNA reads as TGTGCCAGCAGGGATGCTGGGGAGACCCAGTACTTC. Residues: CASRDAGETQYF.

Of note for this clone: A far larger clone lies a single base away; this is likely a read error. The V and J genes are TRBV5-5 and TRBJ2-1; 8 bases are shared with TRBD1. The CDR3 contains 15 residues. V lost 1 base to trimming and J lost 7 bases; unmatched junction nucleotides: 7. Germline CDR1 and CDR2: SGHKS and YYEKEE (reference sequence). The CDR3 spells CASSLPRGLGNEQFF. The CDR3 coding sequence is TGTGCCAGCAGCTTGCCCAGGGGGCTTGGTAATGAGCAGTTCTTC. Full variable domain (remainder filled in from reference TRBV5-5 and TRBJ2-1): DAGVTQSPTHLIKTRGQQVTLRCSPISGHKSVSWYQQVLGQGPQFIFQYYEKEERGRGNFPDRFSARQFPNYSSELNVNALLLGDSALYLCASSLPRGLGNEQFFGPGTRLTVL.

Here the CDR3 reads CAISADFNSNEQYF. The CDR3 region has the DNA TGTGCCATCAGTGCGGACTTTAATTCTAACGAGCAGTACTTC. J is TRBJ2-7 and V is TRBV10-3; D is possibly TRBD2 (5 bases). This CDR3 has 14 residues. Germline V gene lookup returns CDR1 ENHRY and CDR2 SYGVKD. V dropped 4 bases and J dropped 5 bases, with 15 bases sitting between them.

The V gene is TRBV30, the J gene TRBJ1-4, with D uncertain. The CDR3 totals 14 residues. V was cut by 0 bases and J by 3 bases, with 8 bases left in between. The V gene's germline CDR1 is GTSNPN and CDR2 SVGIG (reference sequence). The CDR3 spells CAWSVPGSNEKLFF. The CDR3 DNA reads as TGTGCCTGGAGTGTGCCGGGATCTAATGAAAAACTGTTTTTT.